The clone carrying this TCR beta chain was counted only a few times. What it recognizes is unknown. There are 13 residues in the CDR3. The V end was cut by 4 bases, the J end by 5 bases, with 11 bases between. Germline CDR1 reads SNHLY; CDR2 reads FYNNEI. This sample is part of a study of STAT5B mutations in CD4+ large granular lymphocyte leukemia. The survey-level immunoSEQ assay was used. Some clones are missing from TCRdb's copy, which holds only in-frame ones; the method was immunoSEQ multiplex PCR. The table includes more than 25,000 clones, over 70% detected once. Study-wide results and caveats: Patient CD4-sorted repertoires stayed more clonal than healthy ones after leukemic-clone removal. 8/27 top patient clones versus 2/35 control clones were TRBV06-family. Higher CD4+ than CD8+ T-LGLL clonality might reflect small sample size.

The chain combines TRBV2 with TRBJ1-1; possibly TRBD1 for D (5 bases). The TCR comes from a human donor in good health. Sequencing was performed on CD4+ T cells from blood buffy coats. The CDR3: CASSGLAGTEAFF. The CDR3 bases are TGTGCCAGCAGTGGGCTTGCAGGGACTGAAGCTTTCTTT.